The 10 T cell receptor beta chains listed next were all sequenced from one sample in a study of Ad26.COV2.S vaccination and SARS-CoV-2 variants. Described treatment: some 20 received Ad26.COV2.S at low or high dose, single or two shots; roughly five received placebo; per-sample allocation not given. Material that was analyzed had been drawn on day 63 after the first vaccine or placebo injection. Sequencing used immunoSEQ multiplex PCR; TCRdb keeps in-frame clones, though not all of them. The sample lists fewer than 800,000 clones; 80% to 90% were seen once. The sequences come from peripheral blood, collected in a trial of Ad26.COV2.S vaccine versus placebo. The receptors stem from a person between 18 and 65 years old who received the Ad26.COV2.S COVID-19 vaccine or a placebo.

This clone was observed a few times. V and J are TRBV30 and TRBJ2-7, with 11 nucleotides matching TRBD2. This CDR3 comprises 17 residues. V dropped 4 bases and J dropped 5; count of bases not matched to a gene: 16. Germline CDR1 GTSNPN, CDR2 SVGIG (reference sequence). The CDR3 nucleotides are TGTGCCTGGACCCCACCCCGCCTAGCGGGGGGCCCCAACGAGCAGTACTTC. Its translation: CAWTPPRLAGGPNEQYF.

To note about this clone: Different DNA sequences within this sample yield the same CDR3. This chain joins TRBV6-5 and TRBJ2-7; perhaps TRBD1 as D (5 bases). CDR1 and CDR2 (germline): MNHEY, SVGAGI. Between the trimmed V and J ends, which lost 5 bases and 2 bases, there was a span of 10 bases. The CDR3 has 13 amino acids. In nucleotides, the CDR3 is TGTGCCAGCAGTCCAGGGTTAACCTACGAGCAGTACTTC. It yields the protein CASSPGLTYEQYF.

This clone was observed once. The chain recombines TRBV7-6 with TRBJ2-5; 10 bases align to TRBD2. CDR1 is SGHVS, CDR2 FNYEAQ, per germline. Germline trimming cut 1 base from V and 5 bases from J; bases unmatched to any gene: 1. The CDR3 runs 14 residues. CDR3 nucleotides: TGTGCCAGCAGCTTAGAAGCGGGAGGGGAGACCCAGTACTTC. This codes for CASSLEAGGETQYF.

The chain's CDR3 is CASSATPRGANEKLFF. Here the CDR3 DNA reads TGCGCCAGCAGCGCAACTCCCAGGGGGGCTAATGAAAAACTGTTTTTT. The chain has TRBV5-1 and TRBJ1-4; TRBD1 agrees at 7 bases. Per the germline V gene, CDR1 is SGHRS and CDR2 is YFSETQ. The CDR3 length is 16 residues. V lost 4 bases, J lost 3 bases, and 9 bases stayed unmatched.

The chain links TRBV24-1 to TRBJ2-1, with D unresolved. Germline V lookup: CDR1 KGHDR, CDR2 SFDVKD. V lost 2 bases and J lost 8, with 18 bases in between. The CDR3 totals 16 residues. The CDR3 bases are TGTGCCACCAGTGATTATGATTTCTCCGGCCTGGATGAGCAGTTCTTC. This translates into CATSDYDFSGLDEQFF.

The chain links TRBV4-3 to TRBJ2-3, with 8 positions matching TRBD1. This CDR3 spans 15 amino acids. The germline V gene encodes CDR1 LGHNA and CDR2 YSLEER. V gave up 4 bases and J gave up 3 bases; unmatched junction bases: 6. The CDR3 loop is CASSRDRGWTDTQYF. DNA for the CDR3: TGCGCCAGCAGCCGAGACAGGGGTTGGACAGATACGCAGTATTTT.

V is TRBV7-9 and J is TRBJ2-1; D remains unclear. Germline assignment: CDR1 SEHNR and CDR2 FQNEAQ (reference sequence). The CDR3 is 14 residues long. V was pared by 1 base and J by 5 bases, with 9 bases between. CDR3 sequence: CASSLGGTNNEQFF. The DNA of the CDR3 is TGTGCCAGCAGCTTAGGGGGTACGAACAATGAGCAGTTCTTC.

This chain uses TRBV4-2 with TRBJ2-7; D is perhaps TRBD2 (6 bases). The CDR3 length is 15 residues. Germline values: CDR1 LGHNA, CDR2 YNFKEQ. Trimming shortened V by 2 bases and J by 5 bases, and 16 bases separated the two germline ends. CDR3 sequence: CASSQRLGGPDEQYF. DNA for the CDR3: TGTGCCAGCAGCCAAAGGCTTGGAGGGCCGGACGAGCAGTACTTC.

The rearrangement uses TRBV5-4 and TRBJ2-7; TRBD1 aligns across 8 bases. Germline V lookup: CDR1 SGHNT, CDR2 YYREEE (reference sequence). V dropped 5 bases and J dropped 5; count of bases not matched to a gene: 9. The CDR3 is 14 amino acids. The DNA for the CDR3 is TGTGCCAGCAGTTTCCTGGACAGGGCCCACGAGCAGTACTTC. It is translated as CASSFLDRAHEQYF. Full variable domain (missing parts from reference TRBV5-4 and TRBJ2-7): ETGVTQSPTHLIKTRGQQVTLRCSSQSGHNTVSWYQQALGQGPQFIFQYYREEENGRGNFPPRFSGLQFPNYSSELNVNALELDDSALYLCASSFLDRAHEQYFGPGTRLTVT.

This clone was seen only once. CDR3 sequence (DNA): TGTGCCATCAGTTGGGAGTCCGCCTACAATGAGCAGTTCTTC. Protein: CAISWESAYNEQFF. The chain combines TRBV10-3 with TRBJ2-1; the D gene is possibly TRBD2 (5 bases). V lost 5 bases to trimming and J lost 2 bases, with 10 bases between them. The germline V gene has CDR1 ENHRY and CDR2 SYGVKD. The CDR3 is made up of 14 amino acids.